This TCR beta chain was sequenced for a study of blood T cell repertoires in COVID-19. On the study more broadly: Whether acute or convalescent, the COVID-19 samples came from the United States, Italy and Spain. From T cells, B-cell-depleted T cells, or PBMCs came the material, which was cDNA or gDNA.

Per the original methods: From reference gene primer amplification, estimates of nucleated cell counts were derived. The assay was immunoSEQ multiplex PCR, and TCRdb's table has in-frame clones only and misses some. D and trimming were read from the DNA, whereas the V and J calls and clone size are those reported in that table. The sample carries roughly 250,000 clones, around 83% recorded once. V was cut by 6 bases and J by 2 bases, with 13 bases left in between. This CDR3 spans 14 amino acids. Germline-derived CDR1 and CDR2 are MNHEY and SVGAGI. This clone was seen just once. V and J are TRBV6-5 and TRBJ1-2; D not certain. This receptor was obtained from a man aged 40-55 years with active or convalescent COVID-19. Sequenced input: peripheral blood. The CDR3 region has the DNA TGTGCCAGCAGCCCCGCGGGTTTGAACTATGGCTACACCTTC. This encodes CASSPAGLNYGYTF.